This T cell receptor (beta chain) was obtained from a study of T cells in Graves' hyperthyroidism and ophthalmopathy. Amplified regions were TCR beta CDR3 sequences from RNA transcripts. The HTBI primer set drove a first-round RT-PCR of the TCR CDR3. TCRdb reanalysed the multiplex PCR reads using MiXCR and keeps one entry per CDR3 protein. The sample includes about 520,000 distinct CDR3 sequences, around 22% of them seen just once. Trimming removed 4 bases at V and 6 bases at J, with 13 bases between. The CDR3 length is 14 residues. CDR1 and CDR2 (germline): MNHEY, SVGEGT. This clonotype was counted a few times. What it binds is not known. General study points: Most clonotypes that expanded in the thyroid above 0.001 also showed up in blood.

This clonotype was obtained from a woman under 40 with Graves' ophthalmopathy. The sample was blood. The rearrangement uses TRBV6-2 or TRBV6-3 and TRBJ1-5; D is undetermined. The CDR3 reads CASSLLGSSQPQHF. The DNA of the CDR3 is TGTGCCAGCAGTTTACTCGGATCCAGTCAGCCCCAGCATTTT.